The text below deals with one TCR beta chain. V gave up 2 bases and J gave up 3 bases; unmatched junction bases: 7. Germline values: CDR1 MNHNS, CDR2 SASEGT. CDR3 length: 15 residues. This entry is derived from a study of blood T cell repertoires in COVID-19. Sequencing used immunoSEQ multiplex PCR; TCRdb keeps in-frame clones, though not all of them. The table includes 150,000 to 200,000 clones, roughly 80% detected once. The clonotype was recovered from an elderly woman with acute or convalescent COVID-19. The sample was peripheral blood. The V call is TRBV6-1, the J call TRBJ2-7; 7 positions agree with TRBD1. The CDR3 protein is CASSETHRGYYEQYF. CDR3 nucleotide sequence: TGTGCCAGCAGTGAAACCCACAGGGGTTACTACGAGCAGTACTTC.